These T cell receptor beta chains were read from a single sample in a study of cytomegalovirus exposure and HLA in healthy donors. The table came from immunoSEQ multiplex PCR; TCRdb's copy has only in-frame clones and leaves some out. The sample totals 100,000 to 150,000 clones. Sequenced: PBMCs. These receptors were collected from a woman in her thirties or forties in good health and CMV-seropositive. The CDR3 runs from the conserved cysteine through the conserved F or W. A D gene is named only where the DNA matches it firmly.

DNA: TGCGCCAGCAGGAAACAGGTGAGCTCTGGGGCCAACGTCCTGACTTTC
CDR3: CASRKQVSSGANVLTF
D: NA
V: TRBV10-1
J: TRBJ2-6

DNA: TGCGCCAGCAGCCCCGTGGCAGAGGGGCAGTATTTT
CDR3: CASSPVAEGQYF
D: NA
V: TRBV5-1
J: TRBJ2-3

DNA: TGTGCCAGCAGTTATAGGGGGATAGAAGCTTTCTTT
CDR3: CASSYRGIEAFF
D: NA
V: TRBV6-5
J: TRBJ1-1

DNA: TGTGCCAGCATCTCCCCCGGGACACGGCATGGCTACACCTTC
CDR3: CASISPGTRHGYTF
D: NA
V: TRBV27
J: TRBJ1-2

DNA: TGTGCCAGCAGTGAATTCGGGACAGGCGATGGCTACACCTTC
CDR3: CASSEFGTGDGYTF
D: TRBD1
V: TRBV25-1
J: TRBJ1-2

DNA: TGCAGCGTTGAAGAACTAGCGGGCTTTCGGGAGCAGTTCTTC
CDR3: CSVEELAGFREQFF
D: TRBD2
V: TRBV29-1
J: TRBJ2-1

DNA: TGTGCCAGCTCACCCGGCCGCGGGGTATATAATGAGCAGTTCTTC
CDR3: CASSPGRGVYNEQFF
D: NA
V: TRBV18
J: TRBJ2-1

DNA: TGTGCCAGCAGCCTCGGACAGGGGGGCTTCTACGAGCAGTACTTC
CDR3: CASSLGQGGFYEQYF
D: TRBD1
V: TRBV9
J: TRBJ2-7

DNA: TGTGCCAGTCAGGGCGGGAGCTCCTACAATGAGCAGTTCTTC
CDR3: CASQGGSSYNEQFF
D: TRBD2
V: TRBV2
J: TRBJ2-1

DNA: TGTGCCAGTACCTCGGACAGGACTAACTATGGCTACACCTTC
CDR3: CASTSDRTNYGYTF
D: TRBD1
V: TRBV28
J: TRBJ1-2

DNA: TGTGCCAGCCAAAGTCCGGGGAGCGGCTACACCTTC
CDR3: CASQSPGSGYTF
D: NA
V: TRBV28
J: TRBJ1-2

DNA: TGTGCCAGCAGTTTAGGGCAGGGGGGAAGCTACGAGCAGTACTTC
CDR3: CASSLGQGGSYEQYF
D: NA
V: TRBV27
J: TRBJ2-7

DNA: TGCGCCAGCAGCTTCGCAGGAGGGTACGAGCAGTACTTC
CDR3: CASSFAGGYEQYF
D: NA
V: TRBV5-1
J: TRBJ2-7

DNA: TGTGCCAGCAGTCTCCGGGGAGGGGGCACTGAAGCTTTCTTT
CDR3: CASSLRGGGTEAFF
D: NA
V: TRBV27
J: TRBJ1-1

DNA: TGTGCCAGCAATCCTATGGACAGGGGGAAAGATACGCAGTATTTT
CDR3: CASNPMDRGKDTQYF
D: TRBD1
V: TRBV27
J: TRBJ2-3

DNA: TGTGCCAGCAGCCCCGTTGACTCAAGAGGTAGTTCGGAGGAGCAGTACTTC
CDR3: CASSPVDSRGSSEEQYF
D: NA
V: TRBV5-6
J: TRBJ2-5

DNA: TGTGCCAGTAGTAAGGGGGACGTGGCTGAAGCTTTCTTT
CDR3: CASSKGDVAEAFF
D: NA
V: TRBV19
J: TRBJ1-1

DNA: TGCGCCAGCAGCTTACAGACAGGGAACACTGAAGCTTTCTTT
CDR3: CASSLQTGNTEAFF
D: NA
V: TRBV5-1
J: TRBJ1-1

DNA: TGTGCCAGCAGCATAACACTACGGGGGGCTGAAGCTTTCTTT
CDR3: CASSITLRGAEAFF
D: NA
V: TRBV7-9
J: TRBJ1-1

DNA: TGTGCCAGCAGTTTAATAAATCAGCCCCAGCATTTT
CDR3: CASSLINQPQHF
D: NA
V: TRBV28
J: TRBJ1-5

DNA: TGTGCCAGCAGCTCGGACTCAAACACCGGGGAGCTGTTTTTT
CDR3: CASSSDSNTGELFF
D: NA
V: TRBV7-9
J: TRBJ2-2

DNA: TGTGCCAGCAGTTTTGGACAGGACTCCTACGAGCAGTACTTC
CDR3: CASSFGQDSYEQYF
D: TRBD1
V: TRBV28
J: TRBJ2-7

DNA: TGTGCCAGTAAAGAGGCAGGGGGCCAAGAGACCCAGTACTTC
CDR3: CASKEAGGQETQYF
D: TRBD1
V: TRBV19
J: TRBJ2-5

DNA: TGTGCCAGCAGCTCCCGGGACAAACTTGGCACAGATACGCAGTATTTT
CDR3: CASSSRDKLGTDTQYF
D: NA
V: TRBV7-9
J: TRBJ2-3

DNA: TGCAGTGCTAGCCTAGTCACTGAAGCTTTCTTT
CDR3: CSASLVTEAFF
D: NA
V: TRBV20-1
J: TRBJ1-1

DNA: TGTGCCAGCTCACCTTCGGGAATCTCTGGAAACACCATATATTTT
CDR3: CASSPSGISGNTIYF
D: NA
V: TRBV18
J: TRBJ1-3

DNA: TGTGCCAGCAGTGCAACTAGCGGGACGACCTACAATGAGCAGTTCTTC
CDR3: CASSATSGTTYNEQFF
D: TRBD2
V: TRBV25-1
J: TRBJ2-1

DNA: TGTGCCAGCAGCGTCGGGGACAGTACCAATCAGCCCCAGCATTTT
CDR3: CASSVGDSTNQPQHF
D: TRBD1
V: TRBV7-9
J: TRBJ1-5

DNA: TGTGCCAGCAGCCAAGATTTTAGAGGGCGCGGGAATGAGCAGTTCTTC
CDR3: CASSQDFRGRGNEQFF
D: NA
V: TRBV14
J: TRBJ2-1

DNA: TGCAGCACCAAGCTCGGGGTAAACACCGGGGAGCTGTTTTTT
CDR3: CSTKLGVNTGELFF
D: NA
V: TRBV29-1
J: TRBJ2-2

DNA: TGTGCCAGCTCACCTTTAGGGGGGGATCAGCCCCAGCATTTT
CDR3: CASSPLGGDQPQHF
D: NA
V: TRBV18
J: TRBJ1-5

DNA: TGCGCCAGCGGGGAGAGGACAGATTTTGAGCAGTTCTTC
CDR3: CASGERTDFEQFF
D: NA
V: TRBV5-1
J: TRBJ2-1

DNA: TGTGCCAGCAGCCGCTGGGCGTTAACCGGGGGCACCGGGGAGCTGTTTTTT
CDR3: CASSRWALTGGTGELFF
D: NA
V: TRBV5-6
J: TRBJ2-2

DNA: TGTGCCAGCAGTTACTTCGGGACATCACACTACGAGCAGTACTTC
CDR3: CASSYFGTSHYEQYF
D: NA
V: TRBV6-5
J: TRBJ2-7

DNA: TGTGCCAGCAGCCTATACGGGGCGGGAGGGCCCAATGAGCAGTTCTTC
CDR3: CASSLYGAGGPNEQFF
D: TRBD2
V: TRBV5-5
J: TRBJ2-1

DNA: TGTGCCAGCAGTGAAAGGGATCCGGGGGTAGAGCAGTTCTTC
CDR3: CASSERDPGVEQFF
D: NA
V: TRBV6-1
J: TRBJ2-1

DNA: TGTGCCAGCAGGCCACCTACAGGGTCTCAAGAGACCCAGTACTTC
CDR3: CASRPPTGSQETQYF
D: NA
V: TRBV28
J: TRBJ2-5

DNA: TGTGCCAGCAGCTCCCTTAGCAATGAGCAGTTCTTC
CDR3: CASSSLSNEQFF
D: NA
V: TRBV27
J: TRBJ2-1

DNA: TGTGCCAGCGGCCGCGGGGTGGGTAACATTCAGTACTTC
CDR3: CASGRGVGNIQYF
D: NA
V: TRBV6-5
J: TRBJ2-4

DNA: TGTGCCAGCAGCTTAGTCGGCGGCCTCTATGGCTACACCTTC
CDR3: CASSLVGGLYGYTF
D: NA
V: TRBV7-9
J: TRBJ1-2

DNA: TGCAGCGCGACAGGGGGAAATACCGGGGAGCTGTTTTTT
CDR3: CSATGGNTGELFF
D: TRBD1
V: TRBV29-1
J: TRBJ2-2

DNA: TGTGCCAGCAGCTTACAGGGCGGGACTGAAGCTTTCTTT
CDR3: CASSLQGGTEAFF
D: NA
V: TRBV5-4
J: TRBJ1-1

DNA: TGTGCCAGCAGCTTGGGGGCATCGAGCACTGAAGCTTTCTTT
CDR3: CASSLGASSTEAFF
D: NA
V: TRBV7-2
J: TRBJ1-1

DNA: TGCAGCGTCGGCACTAGTCCGATGAACACTGAAGCTTTCTTT
CDR3: CSVGTSPMNTEAFF
D: NA
V: TRBV29-1
J: TRBJ1-1

DNA: TGTGCCAGCTCAGTCAGGGAGGCTGGTAGCAATCAGCCCCAGCATTTT
CDR3: CASSVREAGSNQPQHF
D: NA
V: TRBV18
J: TRBJ1-5

DNA: TGTGCCAGCAGCACAACCGGGACACCCGGAAACACCATATATTTT
CDR3: CASSTTGTPGNTIYF
D: NA
V: TRBV7-2
J: TRBJ1-3

DNA: TGCGCCAGCAGCTTAACAGGGCTTGAGCAGTACTTC
CDR3: CASSLTGLEQYF
D: NA
V: TRBV5-1
J: TRBJ2-5

DNA: TGTGCTAGTGGTCAGGGCGTCGACACGGCCGGGGAGCTGTTTTTT
CDR3: CASGQGVDTAGELFF
D: NA
V: TRBV12-5
J: TRBJ2-2

DNA: TGTGCCAGTAGTATGCAAGCAGGGGTAGGCGAGCAGTACTTC
CDR3: CASSMQAGVGEQYF
D: NA
V: TRBV19
J: TRBJ2-7

DNA: TGTGCCAGCAGTCGGACAGGGAAGGGGACCTACGAGCAGTACTTC
CDR3: CASSRTGKGTYEQYF
D: TRBD1
V: TRBV28
J: TRBJ2-7

DNA: TGCGCCAACGGACAGCTTAATTCACCCCTCCACTTT
CDR3: CANGQLNSPLHF
D: NA
V: TRBV10-2
J: TRBJ1-6

DNA: TGTGCCAGCCAAGGGGGTGCGGGAGTAAATACCGGGGAGCTGTTTTTT
CDR3: CASQGGAGVNTGELFF
D: NA
V: TRBV11-3
J: TRBJ2-2

DNA: TGTGCCAGCAGTTTGGATGGCCTAGGGACAGGGCGAGGCGAGCAGTACTTC
CDR3: CASSLDGLGTGRGEQYF
D: TRBD1
V: TRBV28
J: TRBJ2-7

DNA: TGTGCCAGCAGCTTACAGGGGGACCAGCCCCAGCATTTT
CDR3: CASSLQGDQPQHF
D: TRBD1
V: TRBV11-2
J: TRBJ1-5

DNA: TGCGCCAGCAGCCAAGATTTTAGCTCGAGGGGCACAGATACGCAGTATTTT
CDR3: CASSQDFSSRGTDTQYF
D: NA
V: TRBV4-1
J: TRBJ2-3

DNA: TGCAGTGGCGGGGACAATCAGCCCCAGCATTTT
CDR3: CSGGDNQPQHF
D: NA
V: TRBV20-1
J: TRBJ1-5